These T cell receptor beta chains were read from a single sample in a study of blood T cell repertoires in COVID-19. This table comes from immunoSEQ multiplex PCR, and its TCRdb copy is limited to in-frame clones, with some not included. The sample records about 15,000 clones, under 95% being singletons. The sequencing input was peripheral blood. Receptors originate from a man aged 60 to 75 with active COVID-19. CDR3s include the opening cysteine and the closing phenylalanine or tryptophan. A D gene is named only where the DNA matches it firmly. Some rows mark clone size as missing; the rest say once, few, many or name a class of expanded clone.

j_gene: TRBJ1-1
abundance: NA
v_gene: TRBV5-1
d_gene: TRBD1
CDR3aa: CASSRQGPMNTEAFF
CDR3nt: TGCGCCAGCAGCAGACAGGGGCCCATGAACACTGAAGCTTTCTTT

j_gene: TRBJ1-1
abundance: once
v_gene: TRBV19
d_gene: NA
CDR3aa: CASSIRSGVGITEAFF
CDR3nt: TGTGCCAGTAGTATTCGGTCAGGGGTGGGTATCACTGAAGCTTTCTTT

j_gene: TRBJ2-2
abundance: NA
v_gene: TRBV7-6
d_gene: NA
CDR3aa: CASSQTPTPNTGELFF
CDR3nt: TGTGCCAGCAGCCAAACCCCGACACCAAACACCGGGGAGCTGTTTTTT

j_gene: TRBJ2-7
abundance: once
v_gene: TRBV15
d_gene: NA
CDR3aa: CATSRDRGAEEQYF
CDR3nt: TGTGCCACCAGCAGAGATCGGGGGGCGGAAGAGCAGTACTTC

j_gene: TRBJ2-1
abundance: NA
v_gene: TRBV6-6
d_gene: TRBD2
CDR3aa: CASSFRGGAREQFF
CDR3nt: TGTGCCAGCAGTTTTCGCGGGGGGGCACGGGAGCAGTTCTTC

j_gene: TRBJ2-5
abundance: NA
v_gene: TRBV9
d_gene: TRBD1
CDR3aa: CASSVAPGGGQETQYF
CDR3nt: TGTGCCAGCAGCGTAGCCCCAGGGGGTGGTCAAGAGACCCAGTACTTC

j_gene: TRBJ2-3
abundance: NA
v_gene: TRBV5-1
d_gene: TRBD1
CDR3aa: CASNGQGGDTQYF
CDR3nt: TGCGCCAGCAACGGACAGGGCGGGGATACGCAGTATTTT

j_gene: TRBJ1-5
abundance: NA
v_gene: TRBV6-5
d_gene: TRBD1
CDR3aa: CASLGQAYSNQPQHF
CDR3nt: TGTGCCAGCTTGGGACAGGCATATAGCAATCAGCCCCAGCATTTT

j_gene: TRBJ1-1
abundance: NA
v_gene: TRBV5-1
d_gene: NA
CDR3aa: CASSLDTANTEAFF
CDR3nt: TGCGCCAGCAGCTTGGATACAGCGAACACTGAAGCTTTCTTT

j_gene: TRBJ2-7
abundance: NA
v_gene: TRBV7-2
d_gene: NA
CDR3aa: CASSRKSGVRDEQYF
CDR3nt: TGTGCCAGCAGCCGTAAATCAGGGGTCCGGGACGAGCAGTACTTC

j_gene: TRBJ2-5
abundance: NA
v_gene: TRBV4-1
d_gene: NA
CDR3aa: CASSQGRLRGPPETQYF
CDR3nt: TGCGCCAGCAGCCAAGGTCGTCTGCGGGGACCCCCCGAGACCCAGTACTTC

j_gene: TRBJ1-5
abundance: NA
v_gene: TRBV7-9
d_gene: TRBD1
CDR3aa: CASSPPGTVGNQPQHF
CDR3nt: TGTGCCAGCAGCCCCCCCGGGACAGTCGGTAATCAGCCCCAGCATTTT

j_gene: TRBJ2-3
abundance: NA
v_gene: TRBV6-4
d_gene: NA
CDR3aa: CASSDIGGASTDTQYF
CDR3nt: TGTGCCAGCAGTGACATTGGGGGGGCCAGCACAGATACGCAGTATTTT